This T cell receptor beta chain comes out of a study of vaccination effects on CD4 cells after COVID-19. General observations from the study: Marked clonal contraction was seen in infection- and vaccine-induced clones late after vaccination. Vaccine-induced clones in healthy vaccinees cross-reacted with common cold coronaviruses in only 1 of 255 cases.

Before any sequencing was done, the ViraFEST assay used viral peptide pools to expand antigen-specific CD4+ T cells. Culture lasted about nine days before CD4+ T cell isolation. Nobody among the vaccine recipients had prior SARS-CoV-2 infection (nucleocapsid antibodies were negative). Cultivation was performed at two million PBMC per well with 10 IU/ml IL-2 and approximately 9.2 ug/ml peptides added. Half-medium exchanges with IL-2 medium took place on days 3 and 7. This CDR3 comprises 14 residues. CDR1 is WNHNN and CDR2 is SYGVQD in the germline V gene (reference sequence). The V and J ends lost 4 bases and 1 base respectively, with 8 bases between them. For this clone: What it binds is unknown.

Sequencing used immunoSEQ multiplex PCR; TCRdb keeps in-frame clones, though not all of them. Here the sample spans around 45,000 clones, around 77% being singletons. Sequencing used CD4+ T cells from PBMCs cultured with SARS-CoV-2 spike peptides, obtained before COVID-19 vaccination. The receptor's source is a human donor who received a COVID-19 vaccine. The chain couples TRBV10-1 to TRBJ1-5; D might be TRBD1 (5 bases). CDR3 sequence reads: CASSVGGSNQPQHF. As DNA, the CDR3 is TGCGCCAGCAGTGTGGGGGGAAGCAATCAGCCCCAGCATTTT.